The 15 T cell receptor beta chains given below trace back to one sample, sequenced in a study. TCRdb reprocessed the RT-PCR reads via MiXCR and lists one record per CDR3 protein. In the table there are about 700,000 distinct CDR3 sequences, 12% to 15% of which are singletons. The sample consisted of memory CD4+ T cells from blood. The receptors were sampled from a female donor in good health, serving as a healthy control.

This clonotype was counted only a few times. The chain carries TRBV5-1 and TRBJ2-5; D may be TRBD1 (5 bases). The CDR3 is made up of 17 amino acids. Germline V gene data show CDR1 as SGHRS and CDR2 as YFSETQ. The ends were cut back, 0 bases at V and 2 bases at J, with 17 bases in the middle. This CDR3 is CASSLALVGQGQETQYF. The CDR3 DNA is TGCGCCAGCAGCTTGGCCCTAGTTGGCCAGGGACAAGAGACCCAGTACTTC.

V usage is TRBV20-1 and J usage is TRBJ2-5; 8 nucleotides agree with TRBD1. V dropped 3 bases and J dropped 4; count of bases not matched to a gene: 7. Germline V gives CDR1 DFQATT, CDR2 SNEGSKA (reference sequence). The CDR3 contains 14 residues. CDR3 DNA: TGCAGTGCTAGGGCGACAGGGGCTGGAGAGACCCAGTACTTC. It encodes CSARATGAGETQYF.

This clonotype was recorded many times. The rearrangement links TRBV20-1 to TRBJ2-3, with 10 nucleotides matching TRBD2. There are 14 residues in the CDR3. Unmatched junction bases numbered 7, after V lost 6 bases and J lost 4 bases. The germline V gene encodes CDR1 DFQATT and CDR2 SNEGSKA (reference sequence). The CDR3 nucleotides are TGCAGTGCATATAGCGGGAGGAGGTCAGATACGCAGTATTTT. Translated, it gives CSAYSGRRSDTQYF.

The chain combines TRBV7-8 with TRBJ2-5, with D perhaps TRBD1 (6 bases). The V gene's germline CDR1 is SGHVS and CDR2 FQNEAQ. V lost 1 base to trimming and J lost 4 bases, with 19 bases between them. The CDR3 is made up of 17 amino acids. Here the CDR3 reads CASSLDIIGGLSETQYF. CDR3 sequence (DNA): TGTGCCAGCAGCTTAGATATAATTGGGGGCCTTTCAGAGACCCAGTACTTC.

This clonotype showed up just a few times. CDR3 region: CASGRVLANSYEQYF. The CDR3 bases are TGTGCCAGCGGAAGGGTACTAGCGAACTCCTACGAGCAGTACTTC. The chain is built from TRBV6-2 or TRBV6-3 and TRBJ2-7; TRBD2 aligns across 7 bases. The CDR3 runs to 15 residues. In germline, CDR1 is MNHEY, CDR2 SVGEGT. The V and J ends lost 8 bases and 0 bases, in that order; junction bases with no gene match: 10.

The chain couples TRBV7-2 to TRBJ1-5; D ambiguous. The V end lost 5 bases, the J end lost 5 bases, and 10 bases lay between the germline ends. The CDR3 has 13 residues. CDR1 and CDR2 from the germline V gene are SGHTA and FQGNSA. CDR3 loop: CASSLREDQPQHF. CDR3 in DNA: TGTGCCAGCAGCCTTAGAGAGGATCAGCCCCAGCATTTT.

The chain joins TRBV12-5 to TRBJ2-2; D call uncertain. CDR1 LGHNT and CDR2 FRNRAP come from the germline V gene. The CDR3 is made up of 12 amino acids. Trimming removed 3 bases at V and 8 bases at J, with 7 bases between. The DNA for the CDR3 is TGTGCTAGTGGTTTCCCAAGGGGGGAGCTGTTTTTT. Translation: CASGFPRGELFF.

CDR3: CASSLQGVSLLRDGYTF. The CDR3 coding sequence is TGTGCCAGCAGTTTACAAGGAGTCAGCTTATTAAGGGATGGCTACACCTTC. The chain carries TRBV27 and TRBJ1-2; D not certain. Germline CDR1 is MNHEY and CDR2 is SMNVEV (reference sequence). The CDR3 length is 17 residues. V lost 2 bases and J lost 6, with 22 bases in between.

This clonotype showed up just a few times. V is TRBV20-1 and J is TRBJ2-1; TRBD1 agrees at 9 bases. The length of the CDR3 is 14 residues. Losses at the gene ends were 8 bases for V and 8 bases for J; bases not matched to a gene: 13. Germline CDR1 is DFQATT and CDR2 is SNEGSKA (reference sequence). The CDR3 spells CSSLSPGQGHEQFF. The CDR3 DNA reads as TGCAGTTCGCTATCCCCGGGACAGGGTCATGAGCAGTTCTTC.

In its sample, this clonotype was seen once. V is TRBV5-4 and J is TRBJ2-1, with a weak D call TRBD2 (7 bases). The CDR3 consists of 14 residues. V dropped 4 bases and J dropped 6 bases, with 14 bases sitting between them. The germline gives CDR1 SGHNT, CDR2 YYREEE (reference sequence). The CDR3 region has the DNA TGTGCCAGCAGCCGAGGGGGGGACTGCAATGAGCAGTTCTTC. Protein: CASSRGGDCNEQFF.

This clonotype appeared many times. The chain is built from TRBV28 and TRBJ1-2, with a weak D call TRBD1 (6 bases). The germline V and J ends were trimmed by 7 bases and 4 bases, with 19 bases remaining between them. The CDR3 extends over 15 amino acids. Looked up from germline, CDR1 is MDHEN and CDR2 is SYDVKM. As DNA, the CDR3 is TGTGCCAGCACCACAGGGCACTCAGGGGTCTATGGCTACACCTTC. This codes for CASTTGHSGVYGYTF.

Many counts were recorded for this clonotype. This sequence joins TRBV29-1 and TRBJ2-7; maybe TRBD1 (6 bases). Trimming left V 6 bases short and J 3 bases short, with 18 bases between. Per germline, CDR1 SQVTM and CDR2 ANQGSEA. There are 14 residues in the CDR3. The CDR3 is CSVNTNTGFYEQYF. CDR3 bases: TGCAGCGTCAACACAAACACAGGGTTCTACGAGCAGTACTTC.

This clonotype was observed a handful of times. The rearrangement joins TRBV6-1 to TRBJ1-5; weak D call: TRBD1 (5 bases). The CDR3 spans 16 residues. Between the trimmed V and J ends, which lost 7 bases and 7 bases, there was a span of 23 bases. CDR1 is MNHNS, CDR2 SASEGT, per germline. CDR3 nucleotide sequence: TGTGCCAGCACCAGAGGGTCCAGGGACCGTGCACAGCCCCAGCATTTT. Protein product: CASTRGSRDRAQPQHF.

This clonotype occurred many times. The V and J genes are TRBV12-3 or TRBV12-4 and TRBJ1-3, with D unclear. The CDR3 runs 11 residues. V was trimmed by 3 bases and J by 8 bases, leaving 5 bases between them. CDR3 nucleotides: TGTGCCAGCAGTTTCAGTGACACCATATATTTT. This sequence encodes CASSFSDTIYF.

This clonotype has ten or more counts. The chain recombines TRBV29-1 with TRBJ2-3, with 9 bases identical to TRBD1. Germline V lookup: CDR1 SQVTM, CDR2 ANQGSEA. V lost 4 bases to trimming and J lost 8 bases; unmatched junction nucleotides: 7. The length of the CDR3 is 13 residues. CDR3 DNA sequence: TGCAGCGTTGCGTCACAGGGGGCGAGTACGCAGTATTTT. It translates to CSVASQGASTQYF.